The clone carrying this T cell receptor beta chain has just one count. The data are from a study of blood T cell repertoires in COVID-19. The overall study: PBMCs, B-cell-depleted T cells, or T cells provided the cDNA or gDNA that made up the material.

Original methodology: Estimation of nucleated cell counts relied on the amplification of reference gene primers. Repertoires were generated with immunoSEQ multiplex PCR, while TCRdb's copy carries only in-frame clones and drops some. The V and J calls and clone size come from that table; D and trimming were worked out from the DNA. The table includes about 230,000 clones, 70% to 90% detected once. Germline trimming cut 4 bases from V and 2 bases from J; bases unmatched to any gene: 2. Germline V gives CDR1 LGHDT, CDR2 YNNKEL (reference sequence). This CDR3 contains 14 residues. Participants were aged about 18 to 90 years, lived in 24 US areas, and enrolled virtually. Cohort allocation depended upon clinical history that participants reported.

This clonotype was obtained from a woman aged 40 to 50 with acute COVID-19. The chain recombines TRBV3-1 (or the pseudogene TRBV3-2) with TRBJ1-3, with 7 bases that match TRBD1. Sequencing used PBMCs or T cells enriched from blood (not recorded which). CDR3 sequence reads: CASSPGTAGNTIYF. Written as DNA, the CDR3 is TGTGCCAGCAGCCCCGGGACAGCTGGAAACACCATATATTTT.